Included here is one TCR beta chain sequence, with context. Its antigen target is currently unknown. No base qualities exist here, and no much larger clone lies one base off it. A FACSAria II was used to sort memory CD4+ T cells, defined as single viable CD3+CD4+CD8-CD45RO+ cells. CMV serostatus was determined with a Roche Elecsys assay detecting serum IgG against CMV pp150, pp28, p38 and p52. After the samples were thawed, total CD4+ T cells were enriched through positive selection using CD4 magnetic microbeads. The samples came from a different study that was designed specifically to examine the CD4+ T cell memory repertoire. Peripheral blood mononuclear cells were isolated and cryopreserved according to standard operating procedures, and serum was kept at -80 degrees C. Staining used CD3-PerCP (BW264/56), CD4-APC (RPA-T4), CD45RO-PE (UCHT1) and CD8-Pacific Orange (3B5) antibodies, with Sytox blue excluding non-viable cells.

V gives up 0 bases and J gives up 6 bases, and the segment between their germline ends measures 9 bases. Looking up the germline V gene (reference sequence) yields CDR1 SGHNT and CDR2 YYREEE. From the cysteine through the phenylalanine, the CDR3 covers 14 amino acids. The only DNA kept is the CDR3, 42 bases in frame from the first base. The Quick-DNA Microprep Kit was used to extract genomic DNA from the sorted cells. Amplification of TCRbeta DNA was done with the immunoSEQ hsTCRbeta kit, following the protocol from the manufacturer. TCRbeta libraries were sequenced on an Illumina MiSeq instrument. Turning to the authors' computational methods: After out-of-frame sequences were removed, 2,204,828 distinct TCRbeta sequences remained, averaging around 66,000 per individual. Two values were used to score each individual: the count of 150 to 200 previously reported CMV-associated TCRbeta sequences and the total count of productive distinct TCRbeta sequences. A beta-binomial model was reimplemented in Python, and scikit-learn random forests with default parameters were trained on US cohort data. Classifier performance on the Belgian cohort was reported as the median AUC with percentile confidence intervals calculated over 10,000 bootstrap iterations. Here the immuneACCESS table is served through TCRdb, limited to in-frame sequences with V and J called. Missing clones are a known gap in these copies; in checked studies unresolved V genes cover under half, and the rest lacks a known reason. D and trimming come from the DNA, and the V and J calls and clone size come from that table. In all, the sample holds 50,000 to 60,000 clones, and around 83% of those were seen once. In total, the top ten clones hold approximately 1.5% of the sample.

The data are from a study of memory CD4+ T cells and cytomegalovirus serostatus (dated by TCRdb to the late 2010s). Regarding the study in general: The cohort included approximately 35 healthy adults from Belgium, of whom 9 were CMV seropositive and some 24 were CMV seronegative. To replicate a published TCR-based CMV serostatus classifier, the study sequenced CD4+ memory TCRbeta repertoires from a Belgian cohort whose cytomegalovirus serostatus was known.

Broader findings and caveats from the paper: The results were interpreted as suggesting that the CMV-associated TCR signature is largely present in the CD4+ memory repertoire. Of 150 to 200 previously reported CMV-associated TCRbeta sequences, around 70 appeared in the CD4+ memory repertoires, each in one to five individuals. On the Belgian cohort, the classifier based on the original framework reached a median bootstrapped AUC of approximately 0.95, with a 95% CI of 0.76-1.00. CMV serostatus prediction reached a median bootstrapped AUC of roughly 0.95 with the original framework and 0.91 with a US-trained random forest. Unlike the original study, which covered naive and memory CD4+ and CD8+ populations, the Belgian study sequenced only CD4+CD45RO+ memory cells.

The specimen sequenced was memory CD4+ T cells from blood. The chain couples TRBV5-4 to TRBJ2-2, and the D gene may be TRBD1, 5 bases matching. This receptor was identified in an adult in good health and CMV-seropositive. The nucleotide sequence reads TGTGCCAGCAGCTTGGAACGGACATCCGGGGAGCTGTTTTTT. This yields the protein CASSLERTSGELFF.